The entry below gives a single TCR beta chain sequence along with its context. Its antigen has not been determined. No clone much larger than this one lies a single base away; base qualities are absent. In Seattle, one collaborating source enrolled patients while the infection was active and tracked those patients longitudinally over the course of disease. Each collaborating institution followed its own protocols to collect whole blood in K2EDTA tubes. For TCRbeta analysis, collaborators shipped samples as frozen whole blood, isolated PBMCs, or DNA extracted from either of those sample types. The data stem from a study of blood T cell repertoires in COVID-19 (TCRdb year 2020). Describing the broader study: Collaborator samples came from the United States, Italy and Spain and covered acute and convalescent phases of COVID-19. The prospective study material was composed of cDNA or gDNA derived from T cells, B-cell-depleted T cells, or PBMCs. Samples were obtained from the ongoing ImmuneRACE study (first 160 participants) and from some 1,200 subjects provided by 6 global collaborators. The dataset comprised deeply sampled blood TCRbeta repertoires from subjects exposed to, actively infected with, or recovered from COVID-19. A de-identified subject ID, COVID-19 status, age in years and sex were almost always included in the sample metadata. Where available, HLA class I and class II types were taken from metadata supplied by the sample provider and were not determined by assay-based typing. A freely available public database, intended as a resource for researchers studying the immune response to SARS-CoV-2, is where the repertoires were released. Beyond this particular receptor, the publication reports: How much clinical and demographic metadata was included differed by source and by participant, and the metadata was provided uncurated.

CDR1 is given as MNHEY and CDR2 as SVGAGI, both from the germline V gene. V and J are trimmed by 8 bases and 7 bases, and the gene matches miss 4 bases of the junction. From cysteine to phenylalanine, the CDR3 is 11 amino acids long. The read is trimmed to its CDR3 DNA, 33 bases read in frame from base 1. TCRbeta CDR3 regions were amplified from genomic DNA using the immunoSEQ Assay, a bias-controlled multiplex PCR. The authors' analysis ran thus. Within the assay, amplification of reference gene primers was used to estimate how many nucleated cells each sample contained. To quantify the absolute abundance of each unique TCRbeta CDR3 rearrangement, sequence reads were collapsed and filtered. For each sample, productive Simpson clonality was calculated by taking the square root of Simpson's diversity index across productive rearrangements. In its TCRdb copy, this immuneACCESS table keeps in-frame sequences only and misses some clones. Where compared with another copy, unresolved V genes explain less than half of these, and the others have no known cause. D and trimming were read from the DNA, whereas the V and J calls and clone size are those reported in that table. Present in this sample are approximately 500,000 clones, about 89% of which were seen just once. The ten most abundant clones make up roughly 8% of the sample.

This clonotype originated in a woman aged 45-59 years with COVID-19, enrolled during active disease. The sample taken for sequencing was peripheral blood. The rearranged chain carries TRBV6-5 and TRBJ1-1, with 7 bases in between that match TRBD1. The CDR3 corresponds to CASGTAIEAFF. The sequence in DNA is TGTGCCAGCGGGACAGCGATTGAAGCTTTCTTT.